One T cell receptor beta chain is described in this entry. In its sample, this clone was seen a few times. What antigen it recognizes has not been identified. No qualities accompany the bases; no much larger clone lies one base away. The source of the sample is a study of control samples from healthy donors and cancer patients (dated by TCRdb to 2020 to 2021). Libraries were built with the immunoSEQ multiplex PCR assay. Not all clones reach the TCRdb copy of this immuneACCESS table, which keeps in-frame sequences only. Checked studies attribute under half of the gap to unresolved V genes and leave the rest unexplained. The sample table lists 130,000 or so clones, roughly 91% of them with a count of one. About 7.6% of the sample is held by the ten biggest clonotypes. There are 17 amino acids in the CDR3, from cysteine to phenylalanine inclusive. The entry retains the CDR3 DNA only, 51 bases that are in frame from base 1. CDR1 and CDR2 were assigned from the germline V gene (reference sequence) as LNHDA and SQIVND. Cut back by 4 bases and 0 bases, the V and J ends lie 13 bases apart.

The TCR comes from a man aged 50 or older with head and neck cancer. This sequence uses TRBV19 and TRBJ2-6, with TRBD1 perhaps the D gene, on 6 matching bases. Material for sequencing was PBMCs. CDR3 protein: CASSTQQGYSGANVLTF. The nucleotide sequence reads as follows: TGTGCCAGTAGTACGCAACAGGGCTACTCTGGGGCCAACGTCCTGACTTTC.